The 13 T cell receptor beta chains below come from one sample, sequenced in a study of T cells in Graves' hyperthyroidism and ophthalmopathy. TCR beta CDR3 regions were amplified from RNA. A set of HTBI primers served as the primers for a first-round RT-PCR of the TCR CDR3. MiXCR, run by TCRdb on the multiplex PCR reads, gives a single entry per CDR3 protein. This table has some 600,000 distinct CDR3 sequences, roughly 50% appearing once. The source material was peripheral blood or thyroid tissue (not recorded which). The source of these receptors is a young woman with Graves' hyperthyroidism.

There are many counts of this clonotype. The genes are TRBV7-6 and TRBJ1-1; TRBD1 might be the D (6 bases). The CDR3 is made up of 15 amino acids. CDR1 SGHVS and CDR2 FNYEAQ come from the germline V gene. Trimming stripped 5 bases from V and 3 bases from J, with 16 bases between. The CDR3 protein is CASSRDKGRDTEAFF. CDR3 DNA: TGTGCCAGCAGCCGGGACAAGGGAAGAGACACTGAAGCTTTCTTT.

The chain combines TRBV10-3 with TRBJ2-3; D unclear. Trimming shortened V by 6 bases and J by 6 bases, and 7 bases separated the two germline ends. The CDR3 is 11 residues long. CDR1 is ENHRY and CDR2 is SYGVKD in the germline V gene. The CDR3 reads CAIRIADTQYF. CDR3 bases: TGTGCCATCAGGATAGCTGATACGCAGTATTTT.

The V and J genes are TRBV25-1 and TRBJ1-6; D remains ambiguous. Trimming stripped 3 bases from V and 11 bases from J, with 8 bases between. Germline V gene sequence: CDR1 MGHDK, CDR2 SYGVNS. CDR3 length: 12 amino acids. CDR3 protein: CASSDSGPPLHF. DNA of the CDR3: TGTGCCAGCAGTGATTCGGGTCCACCCCTCCACTTT.

The J gene is TRBJ2-2, the V gene TRBV29-1; D possibly corresponds to TRBD2 (6 bases). The germline V gene has CDR1 SQVTM and CDR2 ANQGSEA. This CDR3 is built from 12 residues. In DNA form, the CDR3 reads TGCGTGGGGGGTTCGAGCACCGGGGAGCTGTTTTTT. Its protein is CVGGSSTGELFF.

This chain joins TRBV25-1 and TRBJ2-5, with D unresolved. The CDR3 extends over 15 amino acids. With 6 bases removed from V and 4 bases from J, the gap between germline ends came to 18 bases. Germline CDR1 MGHDK, CDR2 SYGVNS. CDR3 nucleotide sequence: TGTGCCAGCAGCCCTCCAACGGGTACGACAGAGACCCAGTACTTC. Translating gives CASSPPTGTTETQYF.

Here the CDR3 reads CASWGLAGANVLTF. In DNA, the CDR3 is TGTGCCAGCTGGGGCCTTGCTGGGGCCAACGTCCTGACTTTC. The V call is TRBV15, the J call TRBJ2-6, with D possibly matching TRBD1 (5 bases). This CDR3 spans 14 amino acids. Germline values: CDR1 LNHNV, CDR2 YYDKDF (reference sequence). V was clipped by 10 bases and J by 2 bases, with 12 bases between them.

Only a few counts were recorded for this clonotype. This chain uses TRBV7-2 with TRBJ2-2; D not resolved. Germline values: CDR1 SGHTA, CDR2 FQGNSA. The length of the CDR3 is 13 residues. The ends were cut back, 5 bases at V and 8 bases at J, with 12 bases in the middle. The CDR3 loop is CASSQDETGELFF. The CDR3 coding sequence is TGTGCCAGCAGCCAAGATGAGACAGGGGAGCTGTTTTTT.

The DNA of the CDR3 is TGTGCCAGCAGCTCGGACCTCGGCACTGAAGCTTTCTTT. Translated: CASSSDLGTEAFF. The rearrangement links TRBV7-2 to TRBJ1-1; D uncertain. The CDR3 has 13 amino acids. Between the trimmed V and J ends, which lost 4 bases and 4 bases, there was a span of 10 bases. The V gene's germline CDR1 is SGHTA and CDR2 FQGNSA.

V gene TRBV2 combines with J gene TRBJ2-6, with 7 positions matching TRBD2. Germline V CDR1 and CDR2: SNHLY, FYNNEI. The CDR3 has 15 residues. The V segment lost 7 bases and the J segment 1 base; nucleotides outside the gene matches: 4. The CDR3 bases are TGTGCCAGCACGGACGGGAGGTCTGGGGCCAACGTCCTGACTTTC. This sequence encodes CASTDGRSGANVLTF.

The CDR3: CASNRRAGELFF. The DNA for the CDR3 is TGTGCCAGCAACCGGAGGGCCGGGGAGCTGTTTTTT. The rearrangement links TRBV7-9 to TRBJ2-2; possible D gene TRBD2, 6 bases. CDR3 length: 12 amino acids. Germline loops: CDR1 SEHNR, CDR2 FQNEAQ (reference sequence). Trimming took off 7 bases at V and 6 bases at J, with 9 bases between the two ends.

This chain uses TRBV10-3 with TRBJ1-3, with 7 bases fitting TRBD1. The CDR3 has 16 residues. Germline CDR1 reads ENHRY; CDR2 reads SYGVKD. Unmatched junction bases numbered 8, after V lost 6 bases and J lost 0 bases. CDR3 protein: CAIRDDRDISGNTIYF. The CDR3 nucleotides are TGTGCCATCAGGGATGACAGGGACATCTCTGGAAACACCATATATTTT.

The chain uses TRBV12-3 or TRBV12-4 and TRBJ2-6; D might be TRBD2 (7 bases). The length of the CDR3 is 16 residues. Trimming stripped 7 bases from V and 4 bases from J, with 17 bases between. CDR3: CASKGQGRAGANVLTF. CDR3 in DNA: TGTGCCAGCAAGGGACAAGGGAGGGCAGGGGCCAACGTCCTGACTTTC.

This clonotype was observed a few times. J is TRBJ1-2 and V is TRBV5-1; no clear D. Looked up from germline, CDR1 is SGHRS and CDR2 is YFSETQ. The V end was cut by 1 base, the J end by 4 bases, with 8 bases between. The CDR3 is made up of 13 amino acids. The CDR3 nucleotides are TGCGCCAGCAGCTTGTCCGTCCTCTATGGCTACACCTTC. Its translation: CASSLSVLYGYTF.